This T cell receptor (beta chain) originates from a study of breast tumors, draining lymph nodes, adjacent tissues. V gave up 6 bases and J gave up 4 bases, with 7 bases separating them. This CDR3 is 12 amino acids long. Germline V gives CDR1 LGHDT, CDR2 YNNKEL (reference sequence). Axillary draining lymph nodes of breast cancer patients supplied the node samples. Findings of the study overall: Tumor repertoires ranked between lymph nodes and nontumor tissue in diversity, with V and J gene preferences.

This clonotype was recorded at least ten times. Antigen unknown. TCRdb analysed the multiplex PCR reads with MiXCR anew, one entry per CDR3 protein. The repertoire holds about 230,000 distinct CDR3 sequences, about a third seen once, with 1.1% to 1.5% in the top ten. Sequenced material: axillary lymph node tissue. This TCR was recovered from a female donor with breast cancer. Some clones in this sample may be carry-over from other donors' samples. The chain uses TRBV3-1 and TRBJ2-1; the D gene is possibly TRBD2 (5 bases). The CDR3 sequence is CASSSEYNEQFF. Here the CDR3 DNA reads TGTGCCAGCAGTAGCGAGTACAATGAGCAGTTCTTC.